The 20 T cell receptor beta chains below all came from one sample that was sequenced in a study of cytomegalovirus exposure and HLA in healthy donors. The study ran its PCR with 60 Vbeta and 13 Jbeta primers. This table comes from immunoSEQ multiplex PCR, and its TCRdb copy is limited to in-frame clones, with some not included. The sample shows 200,000 or so clones, almost 85% of them seen only once. The sample comprised PBMCs. These receptors all stem from a boy between 10 and 17 years old in good health and CMV-seronegative.

The genes are TRBV2 and TRBJ2-1, with TRBD2 matching over 10 bases. V lost 3 bases and J lost 8; bases outside the gene matches: 10. This CDR3 comprises 16 residues. The V gene's germline CDR1 is SNHLY and CDR2 FYNNEI. CDR3: CASSESSLAGRDEQFF. CDR3 in DNA: TGTGCCAGCAGTGAGTCGTCACTAGCGGGAAGGGATGAGCAGTTCTTC.

CDR3 DNA: TGCGCCAGCAGCTCCATAAGGACAGGGCCGAGCGAGCAGTACTTC. Its translation: CASSSIRTGPSEQYF. This sequence joins TRBV5-1 and TRBJ2-7, with 8 bases aligning to TRBD1. V trimming: 3 bases; J trimming: 6 bases; junction bases outside the gene matches: 11. This CDR3 comprises 15 residues. Germline CDR1 is SGHRS and CDR2 is YFSETQ.

This clone was seen just once. This chain links TRBV7-6 with TRBJ1-5, with TRBD1 matching over 8 bases. V was clipped by 5 bases and J by 3 bases; unmatched bases: 6. Germline lookup yields CDR1 SGHVS and CDR2 FNYEAQ. The CDR3 is made up of 15 amino acids. The CDR3 spells CASSPTGDNNQPQHF. The CDR3 region has the DNA TGTGCCAGCAGCCCGACAGGGGATAACAATCAGCCCCAGCATTTT.

The chain combines TRBV4-2 with TRBJ2-1; TRBD2 matches at 13 bases. CDR3 length: 19 amino acids. The germline gives CDR1 LGHNA, CDR2 YNFKEQ. After removal of 3 bases from V and 7 bases from J, the junction contained 15 bases not matched to a gene. The CDR3 coding sequence is TGTGCCAGCAGCCATCCTCAGCGAGGGACTAGCGGGATCCCTAATGAGCAGTTCTTC. It specifies CASSHPQRGTSGIPNEQFF.

The chain couples TRBV10-3 to TRBJ1-2; D not resolved. V was pared by 6 bases and J by 4 bases, with 27 bases between. The germline V gene encodes CDR1 ENHRY and CDR2 SYGVKD. This CDR3 comprises 18 residues. For the CDR3, the DNA is TGTGCCATCAGCTCCGGGAGGGCTATACATCCCCATGGCTATGGCTACACCTTC. Its translation is CAISSGRAIHPHGYGYTF.

The count of this clone is one. The chain joins TRBV15 to TRBJ2-1, with 8 bases fitting TRBD1. Germline V CDR1 and CDR2: LNHNV, YYDKDF (reference sequence). V lost 3 bases, J lost 6 bases, and 16 bases stayed unmatched. The CDR3 covers 18 residues. CDR3 loop: CATSSRPPRGRWFNEQFF. The CDR3, as DNA: TGTGCCACCAGCAGCCGCCCACCCAGGGGGCGTTGGTTCAATGAGCAGTTCTTC.

The chain is built from TRBV10-3 and TRBJ2-3; D might be TRBD1 (6 bases). Germline V lookup: CDR1 ENHRY, CDR2 SYGVKD. V lost 3 bases to trimming and J lost 0 bases, with 13 bases between them. The CDR3 extends over 16 amino acids. The CDR3 is CAISEPGTSSTDTQYF. The CDR3 DNA reads TGTGCCATCAGTGAACCCGGGACATCTAGCACAGATACGCAGTATTTT.

The V call is TRBV11-2, the J call TRBJ2-7; D is unresolved. Looked up from germline, CDR1 is SGHAT and CDR2 is FQNNGV. CDR3 length equals 15 residues. V lost 1 base, J lost 6 bases, and 16 bases lay in between. DNA of the CDR3: TGTGCCAGCAGCTTAGTGTTGGGCCCAAGGATCGAGCAGTACTTC. It codes for CASSLVLGPRIEQYF. The whole variable domain, remainder taken from reference TRBV11-2 and TRBJ2-7, is EAGVAQSPRYKIIEKRQSVAFWCNPISGHATLYWYQQILGQGPKLLIQFQNNGVVDDSQLPKDRFSAERLKGVDSTLKIQPAKLEDSAVYLCASSLVLGPRIEQYFGPGTRLTVT.

This chain connects TRBV15 to TRBJ1-2; possible D gene TRBD1, 6 bases. The CDR3 contains 14 residues. The germline V gene encodes CDR1 LNHNV and CDR2 YYDKDF (reference sequence). The V end was cut by 0 bases, the J end by 13 bases, with 18 bases between. CDR3 sequence reads: CATSRDLVAGAATF. The CDR3 DNA follows: TGTGCCACCAGCAGAGATCTTGTGGCGGGGGCCGCCACCTTC.

The chain joins TRBV11-1 to TRBJ2-1, with 14 bases that match TRBD2. With 5 bases clipped from V and 10 bases from J, the junction kept 10 bases outside the gene matches. Germline CDR1 reads SGHAT; CDR2 reads FQDESV (reference sequence). The length of the CDR3 is 16 residues. The CDR3 DNA reads as TGTGCCAGCAGCCCGCGCGGGACTAGCGGGAGAAGAGAGCAGTTCTTC. It is translated as CASSPRGTSGRREQFF. Drawing the rest from reference TRBV11-1 and TRBJ2-1, the complete variable domain is EAEVAQSPRYKITEKSQAVAFWCDPISGHATLYWYRQILGQGPELLVQFQDESVVDDSQLPKDRFSAERLKGVDSTLKIQPAELGDSAMYLCASSPRGTSGRREQFFGPGTRLTVL.

V and J are TRBV28 and TRBJ1-3; tentatively, D is TRBD1 (5 bases). Germline CDR1 MDHEN, CDR2 SYDVKM. The CDR3 is 15 residues long. The V end was cut by 5 bases, the J end by 0 bases, with 11 bases between. The CDR3 DNA is TGTGCCAGCAGTGCCGACAGTTACTCTGGAAACACCATATATTTT. Its translation is CASSADSYSGNTIYF.

The V gene is TRBV4-3, the J gene TRBJ2-4; a weak D match, TRBD2 (7 bases). Germline V gene lookup returns CDR1 LGHNA and CDR2 YSLEER. The CDR3 totals 18 residues. Trimming left V 0 bases short and J 2 bases short, with 17 bases between. The CDR3 nucleotides read TGCGCCAGCAGCCAAGAAGGTCGGGGGGCGGTATCCAAAAACATTCAGTACTTC. It translates to CASSQEGRGAVSKNIQYF.

V gene TRBV6-5 combines with J gene TRBJ2-7, with 9 bases matching TRBD1. The CDR3 is 14 residues long. V was clipped by 2 bases and J by 3 bases; unmatched bases: 2. Germline values: CDR1 MNHEY, CDR2 SVGAGI. Here the CDR3 DNA reads TGTGCCAGCAGTTACGGGACAGGGAACTACGAGCAGTACTTC. It encodes CASSYGTGNYEQYF.

The CDR3 here is CASSRDAGSVYEQYF. In DNA, the CDR3 is TGCGCCAGCAGCCGAGATGCGGGTTCTGTATACGAGCAGTACTTC. The chain recombines TRBV5-1 with TRBJ2-7; possible D gene TRBD2, 5 bases. CDR3 length: 15 amino acids. Germline V gene data show CDR1 as SGHRS and CDR2 as YFSETQ. V lost 4 bases and J lost 4, with 18 bases in between.

This clone showed up just a few times. This chain links TRBV6-6 with TRBJ2-2; 10 bases are a match to TRBD2. Trimming removed 6 bases from V and 1 base from J; junction bases left unmatched: 5. The CDR3 spans 16 residues. CDR1 MNHNY and CDR2 SVGAGI come from the germline V gene (reference sequence). As DNA, the CDR3 is TGTGCCAGCAGGGGAGCGGGAGGGGGGAACACCGGGGAGCTGTTTTTT. Translation: CASRGAGGGNTGELFF.

As DNA, the CDR3 is TGTGCCAGCAGCGTAGAGGATTGGAGTGAGCAGTTCTTC. This gives the protein CASSVEDWSEQFF. The V gene is TRBV9, the J gene TRBJ2-1; D uncertain. Germline loops: CDR1 SGDLS, CDR2 YYNGEE. V lost 0 bases, J lost 9 bases, and 10 bases lay in between. The CDR3 is made up of 13 amino acids.

This clone was seen a few times. The V and J genes are TRBV7-2 and TRBJ2-7; 9 bases agree with TRBD2. The CDR3 covers 14 residues. Trimming removed 6 bases from V and 5 bases from J; junction bases left unmatched: 8. Germline-derived CDR1 and CDR2 are SGHTA and FQGNSA. This CDR3 is CASRPGGGAHEQYF. CDR3 coding DNA: TGTGCCAGCAGGCCAGGCGGGGGGGCCCACGAGCAGTACTTC. Full variable domain (missing parts from reference TRBV7-2 and TRBJ2-7): GAGVSQSPSNKVTEKGKDVELRCDPISGHTALYWYRQSLGQGLEFLIYFQGNSAPDKSGLPSDRFSAERTGGSVSTLTIQRTQQEDSAVYLCASRPGGGAHEQYFGPGTRLTVT.

The chain recombines TRBV27 with TRBJ1-2, with a possible D match to TRBD1 (5 bases). CDR3 length equals 15 residues. CDR1 is MNHEY and CDR2 is SMNVEV in the germline V gene (reference sequence). Trimming took 5 bases from V and 5 from J, leaving 18 bases between them. The CDR3 DNA reads TGTGCCAGCAGTGCCGGGGGTCAGGCCATTTATGGCTACACCTTC. Amino acids: CASSAGGQAIYGYTF.

The chain has TRBV2 and TRBJ1-2; no reliable D call. Germline CDR1 SNHLY, CDR2 FYNNEI. The V gene lost 10 bases and the J gene lost 7 bases, with 19 bases spanning the gap. CDR3 size: 13 residues. The CDR3 DNA follows: TGTGCCAACTGGGCCTCGTTTACCAGTGGCTACACCTTC. Amino acid sequence: CANWASFTSGYTF.

The rearrangement joins TRBV13 to TRBJ1-6; a possible D gene is TRBD1 (5 bases). Germline lookup yields CDR1 PRHDT and CDR2 FYEKMQ (reference sequence). The CDR3 has 15 residues. V was pared by 5 bases and J by 7 bases, with 15 bases between. The CDR3 here is CASSPTGRVNSPLHF. Written as DNA, the CDR3 is TGTGCCAGCAGCCCTACGGGCAGGGTGAATTCACCCCTCCACTTT.